This T cell receptor beta chain was identified in a study of blood T cell repertoires in COVID-19. Study-wide background: COVID-19 samples collected from the United States, Italy and Spain covered acute and convalescent phases. T cells, B-cell-depleted T cells, or PBMCs supplied cDNA or gDNA.

The germline V gene encodes CDR1 MNHEY and CDR2 SMNVEV (reference sequence). Trimming stripped 4 bases from V and 2 bases from J, with 11 bases between. The CDR3 has 14 amino acids. Repertoires were generated with immunoSEQ multiplex PCR, while TCRdb's copy carries only in-frame clones and drops some. The sample contains about 260,000 clones, around nine tenths of which appear only once. Patients in Seattle were enrolled during active infection, then followed longitudinally. The V call is TRBV27, the J call TRBJ2-5, with TRBD1 as a possible D gene (6 bases). Sequenced input: peripheral blood. This clonotype was obtained from a woman aged 55 to 70 with COVID-19, enrolled during active disease. The CDR3 protein is CASSSLDRQETQYF. The CDR3 nucleotides read TGTGCCAGCAGTTCCCTGGACAGACAAGAGACCCAGTACTTC.